This entry describes one T cell receptor (beta chain). These data come from a study of T cell changes during pregnancy in multiple sclerosis. Clones were sequenced by immunoSEQ multiplex PCR, and TCRdb holds only the in-frame ones, with some missing. The table shows about 92,000 clones, with roughly 93% occurring only once. There are 14 residues in the CDR3. V shed 7 bases, J shed 4 bases, and the junction held 7 bases outside the gene matches. Germline V lookup: CDR1 LNHNV, CDR2 YYDKDF (reference sequence). This clonotype was sampled from a female donor with multiple sclerosis, enrolled in a pregnancy study. This chain connects TRBV15 to TRBJ2-3, with 8 bases fitting TRBD1. The sample was peripheral blood, taken in the third trimester of pregnancy. CDR3 loop: CATNPDRVADTQYF. The CDR3 DNA follows: TGTGCCACCAACCCGGACAGGGTTGCAGATACGCAGTATTTT.